The TCR beta chain under discussion was sequenced for a study of cytomegalovirus exposure and HLA in healthy donors (dated by TCRdb to about 2017). Background on the whole study: An earlier analysis of more than 550 of the donors reported 276 Gb of sequence data and some 110 million unique TCR beta sequences obtained from some 200 million T cells. About 300 gigabases of sequencing data and around 80 million unique TCR sequences made up an early release that covered roughly 670 HLA-typed donors. The genetic ancestry cluster associated with self-reported Caucasian donors included about 84% of the roughly 360 genotyped donors. The study was designed to test whether signatures of past pathogen exposure could be identified by cataloging public T cell receptors. The T cell repertoires of 666 subjects were profiled by immunosequencing and related to cytomegalovirus serostatus. In addition to the first cohort of 666 subjects, a separate validation cohort of 120 different subjects was used. To predict cytomegalovirus infection status, the study combined high-throughput TCR immunosequencing, statistical association of individual TCRs with disease status, and machine learning. To study patterns of TCR occurrence, a later analysis re-analyzed previously published TCR beta repertoires from 600 to 750 donors and added high-resolution HLA genotyping. Rather than using new phenotypic data, the later analysis identified candidate immune exposures from TCR beta sequences and from how often those sequences occurred across donors. An earlier analysis of fewer than 750 of the donors used high-throughput TCR beta sequencing to judge whether each TCR beta V gene segment behaved as functional or pseudogenic. Alongside the repertoire data, information on donor age, sex, ethnicity and CMV serostatus was compiled. A later genetic analysis took genome-wide SNP genotypes for about three fifths of the roughly 700 donors and used that subset as a discovery cohort. Every discovery cohort repertoire had been produced on one sequencing platform. HLA typing covered class I and class II loci at four-digit resolution. The number of typed donors differed by locus: roughly 629-630 for A, B, C, DRB1 and DQB1; 522 for DQA1; fewer than 610 for DPA1; and around 470 for DPB1. Several DR-DQ haplotypes were treated as single units for association and clustering because of strong linkage in the cohort. Among roughly 400 genotyped donors of the cohort, an average of approximately 230,000 unique TCR beta nucleotide sequences were sequenced per donor, roughly 20% of them non-productive.

What the work shows at the level of the full study, not this receptor alone: Compared with the roughly 670-donor mean, donors in an Asian-associated ancestry cluster had fewer N-insertions in productive TCRs, according to a later genetic analysis. Broadly in line with IMGT annotations, most TCR beta V segments showed up in productive rearrangements about 90% or about 30% of the time in an earlier analysis of 587 of the donors. A total of about 180 TCR beta chains were listed by the study as associated with cytomegalovirus. Over 15 rarely observed V segments, including chromosome 9 orphons, were excluded from the earlier analysis of about 500 of the donors because counts were too low. A cluster of highly shared sequence variants was judged likely to be a technical artifact of the sequencing pipeline. Several of the top co-occurrence clusters appeared to be linked to parvovirus B19, influenza, CMV and Epstein-Barr virus, according to a later analysis. In vitro tests confirmed that three of the cytomegalovirus-associated TCR beta chains recognize cytomegalovirus antigens. In a later analysis, TCR association rates were found to vary across HLA loci, with the most associated TCRs seen for DRB1 alleles and the fewest for HLA-C alleles. Most CMV-associated TCR beta chains appeared to be HLA-restricted in a later analysis, and the HLA associations seemed to be driven largely by CMV exposure. Specific HLA alleles were associated with around 18,000 TCR beta sequences at a false discovery rate of 0.05 in a later analysis. Roughly uniform sequencing depth across donors was assumed in presence/absence analyses, although this assumption may not hold. A further reported finding was that TCR beta sequences accurately predicted the HLA-A and HLA-B alleles for most subjects in the first cohort. Strong co-occurrence of HLA alleles, especially DR and DQ, made assigning TCR associations to individual alleles difficult. A later genetic analysis associated a missense DCLRE1C variant with V-gene and J-gene trimming of TCR beta chains, and an independent cohort replicated the association. CMV serostatus was the only immune exposure information available for the cohort. Some IMGT-functional V segments, including TRBV6-2 and TRBV6-3, could not be distinguished by the 87-base-pair reads and were therefore excluded. Because some donors lacked HLA typing at each locus, the association tests relied only on the typed subset. The classifier was reported to diagnose cytomegalovirus status with high specificity and sensitivity in both the original and validation cohorts. The authors suggested that the approach could potentially be extended to other disease states and immunological phenotypes. Linkage disequilibrium might explain the correlated functional status among segregating V segments, but an unknown experimental factor could not be ruled out. Most TCR sequences were observed very rarely across donors, whereas some public TCRs were present in many individuals. Compared with equally common non-associated chains, HLA-associated TCR beta chains in a later analysis were more clonally expanded and had lower generation probabilities. Only TCR beta chains were sequenced in this cohort, and the absence of alpha or paired-chain data limited detectable features.

The method behind the library was the immunoSEQ multiplex PCR assay. A mixture of 60 forward primers for TCR Vbeta segments and 13 reverse primers for TCR Jbeta segments was used in the multiplex PCR. The CDR3 region of rearranged TCR beta genes was amplified from genomic DNA by a multiplex PCR assay. The amplified TCR beta libraries were sequenced on the Illumina HiSeq System as 87-base-pair reads. Under the source paper's analysis protocol: A later analysis counted tens of millions of unique TCR beta chains across the 640 or so repertoires, and some 11 million of these chains were shared by at least two donors. A nearest-neighbor algorithm error-corrected the raw reads and collapsed the reads into unique sequences, merging closely related sequences to remove PCR and sequencing errors. Alignment of CDR3 sequences to IMGT reference sequences was used to assign V, D and J gene segments. For a sequence to be retained, a match of at least six nucleotides to both a V gene segment and a J gene segment was required. A rearrangement counted as productive if the CDR3 had no stop codons and remained in frame with V and J, and every other rearrangement counted as non-productive. Following IMGT convention, CDR3 was defined as the stretch from the second conserved V-encoded cysteine up to the conserved J-encoded phenylalanine. The earlier analysis of 587 of the donors excluded sequences that lacked an unambiguous match to a single V gene segment. An earlier analysis of almost 600 of the donors classified V segments as functional when productive rearrangements were above 56.7% and as segregating when the standard deviation between donors was above 5%. A statistical classification framework was built for diagnosing cytomegalovirus status from the catalog of TCR beta chain sequences. V and J gene assignment, in a later analysis, came from comparing TCR nucleotide sequences with IMGT/GENE-DB human TR gene sequences. The TCRdist pipeline was used in a later analysis to assign CDR3 sequences and most-parsimonious VDJ recombination scenarios. In a later analysis, each TCR beta chain was defined by its CDR3 amino acid sequence together with its V-gene family, and reads without a unique V-gene family were excluded. To address suspected cross-contamination and a sequencing artifact, a later analysis removed 592 highly shared, low-generation-probability nucleotide sequences. For each public chain, a later analysis derived a clonal expansion index from normalized ranks of inferred template counts within each repertoire. A later analysis computed generation probabilities with a VDJ recombination model fitted to out-of-frame rearrangements, and checked the results against IGoR. Hypergeometric tests were used in a later analysis to score TCR-TCR, TCR-HLA and TCR-CMV co-occurrence, with a repertoire-size bias correction applied to the TCR pairs. To estimate false discovery rates, a later analysis permuted the HLA or CMV assignments 20 times. In a later analysis, co-occurring TCRs were grouped using DBSCAN, with TCRdist sequence similarity added in when clustering inside HLA-allele-positive subsets. Co-occurrence clustering excluded repertoires with fewer than 30,000 or more than 120,000 public chains, plus five with anomalous nucleotide sharing. The table comes from immuneACCESS by way of TCRdb, which keeps in-frame sequences with V and J called. Part of the clones is missing from these tables; in studies checked, under half for an unresolved V gene and the rest for unknown reasons. V and J calls and clone size are copied from that table; D and trimming were computed from the DNA. The table for this sample lists tens of thousands of clones. The ten largest clones represent 12% of the sample.

Here V drops 8 bases and J drops 0 bases, and the junction holds 11 bases not matched to any gene. The CDR3, cysteine through phenylalanine, is 16 amino acids long. Only CDR3 DNA is held: 48 bases, read in frame from base 1. The germline V gene (reference sequence) supplies CDR1 MNHNY and CDR2 SVGAGI. The cohort was made up of under 800 healthy bone marrow donors. All cohort members were sampled while nominally healthy, although unrecorded immune exposures were likely present. The donor tested CMV seropositive, placing the donor among the 250 to 350 seropositive members of the cohort. Every donor gave a peripheral blood sample, and the peripheral blood mononuclear cells from that sample were used for TCR beta sequencing. The Qiagen DNeasy Blood Extraction Kit was used to extract genomic DNA from the blood cell samples. Concerning this clone: Its recognized antigen is unknown.

The material sequenced was PBMCs. This TCR was sampled from a woman in her 30s in good health and CMV-seropositive. The chain is assembled from TRBV6-6 and TRBJ2-3; 7 middle bases align to TRBD1. The nucleotides are TGTGCCAGCGTCACGGACAGGTGGACTAGCACAGATACGCAGTATTTT. Its protein product is CASVTDRWTSTDTQYF.